This T cell receptor (beta chain) was retrieved from a study of T cell changes during pregnancy in multiple sclerosis (dated by TCRdb to the late 2010s). About the study as a whole: Changes in the T cell repertoire over the course of pregnancy were examined in this study in women with multiple sclerosis.

This clone was observed a single time. Its cognate antigen has yet to be identified. It has no much larger one-base neighbor in the sample; base qualities were not kept. Libraries were made using the immunoSEQ multiplex PCR assay. TCRdb re-hosts the immuneACCESS table, in-frame sequences only. Its copies lack some clones; in the studies checked, an unresolved V gene accounts for under half of them, and the cause for the rest is not known. In all, the sample holds 80,000 to 100,000 clones, and approximately 93% of those were seen once. Less than 1% of the sample comes from the top ten. This specimen was peripheral blood, taken after pregnancy. The receptor's source is a female donor with multiple sclerosis, enrolled in a pregnancy study.

The DNA sequence follows: TGTGCCAGCAGTTTAGCCCTCGACGTGAGGTACATTCAGTACTTC. It translates to CASSLALDVRYIQYF. The chain is encoded by TRBV28 joined to TRBJ2-4, with the D gene not clear enough to name. The CDR3 runs 15 residues from the cysteine to the phenylalanine. The kept DNA is CDR3 alone, 45 bases in frame from the first base. Trimming takes 2 bases from V and 8 bases from J, and the germline ends sit 16 bases apart. The CDR1 and CDR2 encoded by the germline V gene are MDHEN and SYDVKM.